This TCR beta chain was obtained from a study of regulatory T cells in long-lasting Graves disease. Study findings and constraints: Newly diagnosed patients shared about a thousand public clonotypes; persistent patients shared approximately 2,700.

Building the TCR beta libraries relied on iRepertoire HTBI primers, and CDR3 regions underwent Arm-PCR. TCRdb processed the multiplex PCR reads anew with MiXCR; each CDR3 protein has one entry. This table has 450,000 to 600,000 distinct CDR3 sequences, 13% appearing once. This clonotype was picked up many times. Its specificity is unknown. Regarding time point: newly diagnosed GD, antithyroid drugs for less than 3 months. RNA isolated from PBMCs was used to make the TCR library. Patients were from an endocrinology department in Xi'an, China. The sample was also linked to a second study, of T cells in Graves' hyperthyroidism and ophthalmopathy.

This receptor was taken from a man aged 25-40 years with Graves disease. Sample: peripheral blood mononuclear cells (PBMCs), taken at new diagnosis, from a patient treated with antithyroid drugs.

CDR3: CASSPEGWGGSRDEQYF. DNA of the CDR3: TGCGCCAGCAGCCCTGAGGGGTGGGGCGGGAGTCGAGACGAGCAGTACTTC. This chain links TRBV4-1 with TRBJ2-7; TRBD2 matches at 7 bases. V was clipped by 4 bases and J by 5 bases; unmatched bases: 17. This CDR3 has 17 residues. Germline V gene lookup returns CDR1 MGHRA and CDR2 YSYEKL.